These 23 T cell receptor beta chains were all obtained from the same sample, sequenced in a study of T-cell reconstitution after alpha-beta-depleted transplantation in children. Unique molecular identifiers were used in preparing the TCRbeta library. TCRdb analysed the PCR reads with MiXCR anew, one entry per CDR3 protein. The top ten clones hold about 9.5% of a sample with 250,000 to 350,000 distinct CDR3 sequences, more than 9% of them seen once. The source was PBMCs from the stem cell graft donor, collected from the stem cell graft. Receptors were obtained from a human donor who donated a stem cell graft to a child with SCID.

This clonotype turned up a few times. This chain uses TRBV23-1 with TRBJ2-2; D remains ambiguous. TRBV23-1 is designated an ORF whose function remains uncertain. The CDR3 extends over 15 amino acids. V dropped 7 bases and J dropped 0 bases, with 12 bases sitting between them. The CDR3 region is CASTHGPANTGELFF. The CDR3, as DNA: TGCGCCAGCACCCACGGCCCGGCGAACACCGGGGAGCTGTTTTTT.

This chain links TRBV9 with TRBJ2-1; TRBD1 is a possible D gene (6 bases). Looked up from germline, CDR1 is SGDLS and CDR2 is YYNGEE. Trimming shortened V by 3 bases and J by 7 bases, and 14 bases separated the two germline ends. The CDR3 is 14 residues long. CDR3 DNA sequence: TGTGCCAGCAGCGGGTGGGGGCCAAGAAATGAGCAGTTCTTC. Translating gives CASSGWGPRNEQFF.

The rearrangement joins TRBV18 to TRBJ2-3; D is uncertain. CDR3 length: 16 amino acids. The V end lost 4 bases, the J end lost 2 bases, and 16 bases lay between the germline ends. Germline V CDR1 and CDR2: KGHSH, LQKENI. CDR3 sequence reads: CASSHEVRRITDTQYF. The CDR3 DNA follows: TGTGCCAGCTCACACGAGGTCAGACGGATCACAGATACGCAGTATTTT.

The gene calls are TRBV20-1 and TRBJ2-7; the D gene is possibly TRBD2 (7 bases). This CDR3 is built from 15 residues. The ends were cut back, 4 bases at V and 5 bases at J, with 21 bases in the middle. Germline-derived CDR1 and CDR2 are DFQATT and SNEGSKA (reference sequence). CDR3 protein: CSAINVGGRENEQYF. The CDR3 DNA sequence: TGCAGTGCTATAAATGTGGGGGGGCGTGAAAACGAGCAGTACTTC.

There are a few counts of this clonotype. V is TRBV7-3 and J is TRBJ2-1, with no clear D. The germline gives CDR1 SGHTA, CDR2 FQGTGA. Trimming stripped 5 bases from V and 10 bases from J, with 18 bases between. This CDR3 comprises 14 residues. For the CDR3, the DNA is TGTGCCAGCAGCCCGTCCTCCTTCAGAGAGGAGCAGTTCTTC. Translated: CASSPSSFREEQFF.

This rearrangement joins TRBV5-4 to TRBJ2-1; possibly TRBD1 for D (5 bases). The CDR3 extends over 16 amino acids. Germline V gene lookup returns CDR1 SGHNT and CDR2 YYREEE (reference sequence). V was pared by 4 bases and J by 3 bases, with 17 bases between. The DNA for the CDR3 is TGTGCCAGCAGCCCAAGGGGTGGATCTCTCTACAATGAGCAGTTCTTC. Translation: CASSPRGGSLYNEQFF. Supplemented by reference TRBV5-4 and TRBJ2-1, the full variable domain reads ETGVTQSPTHLIKTRGQQVTLRCSSQSGHNTVSWYQQALGQGPQFIFQYYREEENGRGNFPPRFSGLQFPNYSSELNVNALELDDSALYLCASSPRGGSLYNEQFFGPGTRLTVL.

This clonotype was recorded a few times. The chain recombines TRBV21-1 with TRBJ2-7; the D call in the table, TRBD1, was not verified against the DNA. TRBV21-1 is listed as a pseudogene. The CDR3 contains 13 residues. The CDR3: CASRTDRTYEQYF. In nucleotides, the CDR3 is TGTGCCAGCAGGACCGACAGGACCTACGAGCAGTACTTC.

This clonotype occurred a few times. Written as DNA, the CDR3 is TGTGCCAGCAGCCCGCCTCGATGGAGCGCGGAAAAACTGTTTTTT. It translates to CASSPPRWSAEKLFF. The chain links TRBV12-3 or TRBV12-4 to TRBJ1-4; D unclear. The ends were cut back, 6 bases at V and 8 bases at J, with 19 bases in the middle. The CDR3 sequence is 15 residues long.

The table lists this clonotype with many counts. The DNA for the CDR3 is TGTGCCAGCAGCTTAATGGATGACAGTATTTTAACTGGCTACACCTTC. Protein product: CASSLMDDSILTGYTF. The chain employs TRBV7-8 and TRBJ1-2; perhaps TRBD1 as D (5 bases). Trimming stripped 2 bases from V and 7 bases from J, with 20 bases between. The CDR3 contains 16 residues. Germline loops: CDR1 SGHVS, CDR2 FQNEAQ.

In its sample, this clonotype was seen many times. CDR3 nucleotide sequence: TGTGCCAGCAGCTTAGTCGGGCGGGCCTCCTACGAGCAGTACTTC. It translates to CASSLVGRASYEQYF. The chain combines TRBV7-9 with TRBJ2-7, with D perhaps TRBD2 (5 bases). Trimming stripped 1 base from V and 0 bases from J, with 10 bases between. Germline V gives CDR1 SEHNR, CDR2 FQNEAQ (reference sequence). The CDR3 covers 15 residues.

This clonotype was recorded at least ten times. The chain combines TRBV19 with TRBJ2-5; D is unclear. The CDR3 has 12 residues. Germline lookup yields CDR1 LNHDA and CDR2 SQIVND (reference sequence). V was cut by 8 bases and J by 2 bases, with 9 bases left in between. CDR3: CASGGRQETQYF. CDR3 nucleotides: TGTGCCAGTGGTGGACGACAAGAGACCCAGTACTTC.

This clonotype has a count of ten or more. The chain is built from TRBV5-1 and TRBJ2-1; TRBD1 agrees at 9 bases. The CDR3 extends over 14 amino acids. With V trimmed by 4 bases and J by 9 bases, 8 bases remained unmatched. Germline CDR1 SGHRS, CDR2 YFSETQ. The CDR3 DNA is TGCGCCAGCAGCCTAGACAGGGGGAGGAGTGAGCAGTTCTTC. Its protein is CASSLDRGRSEQFF.

The chain recombines TRBV29-1 with TRBJ2-7; 7 bases are shared with TRBD1. The CDR3 extends over 12 amino acids. CDR1 and CDR2 (germline): SQVTM, ANQGSEA. Unmatched junction bases numbered 3, after V lost 5 bases and J lost 2 bases. For the CDR3, the DNA is TGCAGCGTTTTGGGACAGACCTACGAGCAGTACTTC. It encodes CSVLGQTYEQYF.

Only a few counts were recorded for this clonotype. This chain links TRBV12-3 or TRBV12-4 with TRBJ2-1, with 11 bases identical to TRBD2. V was pared by 6 bases and J by 5 bases, with 6 bases of the junction left unmatched. There are 15 residues in the CDR3. CDR3 coding DNA: TGTGCCAGCAGAAATAGCGGGGGGGGGAACAATGAGCAGTTCTTC. Encoded protein: CASRNSGGGNNEQFF.

This clonotype showed up just a few times. The rearrangement joins TRBV3-1 to TRBJ2-7, with D hard to call. This CDR3 contains 16 residues. Germline V gene data show CDR1 as LGHDT and CDR2 as YNNKEL (reference sequence). V dropped 6 bases and J dropped 7 bases, with 25 bases sitting between them. The CDR3 DNA reads TGTGCCAGCAGTCCCTACCGTGAAGGGCCCAATAGAGAGCAGTACTTC. This gives the protein CASSPYREGPNREQYF.

The J gene is TRBJ1-2, the V gene TRBV27; D remains ambiguous. CDR1 MNHEY and CDR2 SMNVEV come from the germline V gene (reference sequence). V shed 8 bases and J shed 0 bases, with 7 bases lying between them. The CDR3 is 12 amino acids. The CDR3 is CASWAPNYGYTF. For the CDR3, the DNA is TGTGCCAGCTGGGCCCCTAACTATGGCTACACCTTC.

The genes are TRBV20-1 and TRBJ2-3; maybe TRBD1 (6 bases). With 3 bases removed from V and 3 bases from J, the gap between germline ends came to 16 bases. CDR1 is DFQATT and CDR2 is SNEGSKA in the germline V gene (reference sequence). The CDR3 length is 15 residues. The DNA of the CDR3 is TGCAGTGCTAGCCTGGACAGTTCAAAAACAGATACGCAGTATTTT. This codes for CSASLDSSKTDTQYF.

This clonotype was detected only a few times. V and J are TRBV5-1 and TRBJ2-3, with D possibly TRBD1 on 5 matching bases. CDR1 is SGHRS and CDR2 is YFSETQ in the germline V gene. V was pared by 0 bases and J by 6 bases, with 11 bases between. This CDR3 is built from 14 residues. This CDR3 is CASSLEGALDTQYF. The DNA for the CDR3 is TGCGCCAGCAGCTTGGAAGGGGCGTTGGATACGCAGTATTTT.

V gene TRBV5-1 combines with J gene TRBJ2-5; tentatively, D is TRBD1 (6 bases). Trimming removed 1 base at V and 5 bases at J, with 9 bases between. The CDR3 contains 13 residues. Germline V gene data show CDR1 as SGHRS and CDR2 as YFSETQ. The CDR3 nucleotides are TGCGCCAGCAGCTTGACAGGGATGGAGACCCAGTACTTC. It translates to CASSLTGMETQYF.

V usage is TRBV7-2 and J usage is TRBJ1-5; D not certain. Germline lookup yields CDR1 SGHTA and CDR2 FQGNSA. V lost 1 base to trimming and J lost 5 bases, with 6 bases between them. The CDR3 consists of 13 residues. CDR3 nucleotide sequence: TGTGCCAGCAGCTTAGGGGCTCATCAGCCCCAGCATTTT. It is translated as CASSLGAHQPQHF.

J is TRBJ2-7 and V is TRBV20-1, with D unclear. The length of the CDR3 is 13 residues. Trimming took 2 bases from V and 5 from J, leaving 13 bases between them. Germline V gene lookup returns CDR1 DFQATT and CDR2 SNEGSKA (reference sequence). CDR3 amino acids: CSARIPGFHEQYF. The CDR3 region has the DNA TGCAGTGCTAGAATCCCAGGTTTCCACGAGCAGTACTTC.

This clonotype was detected only a few times. V usage is TRBV19 and J usage is TRBJ2-4; 7 bases map to TRBD1. This CDR3 comprises 15 residues. V shed 0 bases, J shed 5 bases, and the junction held 4 bases outside the gene matches. Germline V gene lookup returns CDR1 LNHDA and CDR2 SQIVND (reference sequence). The CDR3 nucleotides read TGTGCCAGTAGTATAGATGGGACAGACCAAAACATTCAGTACTTC. This encodes CASSIDGTDQNIQYF.

The chain recombines TRBV10-3 with TRBJ2-5, with 7 bases fitting TRBD1. Germline V CDR1 and CDR2: ENHRY, SYGVKD. The trim removed 4 bases at V and 3 bases at J, leaving 2 bases unmatched. The CDR3 contains 13 residues. The CDR3 nucleotides are TGTGCCATCAGTGGAACAGGGGAAGAGACCCAGTACTTC. Amino acid sequence: CAISGTGEETQYF.